This T cell receptor (beta chain) was documented in a study of blood T cell repertoires in COVID-19. The overall study: COVID-19 samples from acute and convalescent phases originated in the United States, Italy and Spain.

Per the original methods: Amplifying reference gene primers gave estimates of nucleated cell counts. The repertoire was sequenced with immunoSEQ multiplex PCR; TCRdb's copy has only in-frame clones and lacks some. D and trimming were read from the DNA, whereas the V and J calls and clone size are those reported in that table. The data hold fewer than 300,000 clones, with around 90% observed a single time. The CDR3 covers 15 residues. After removal of 6 bases from V and 1 base from J, the junction contained 5 bases not matched to a gene. Germline loops: CDR1 LNHDA, CDR2 SQIVND (reference sequence). Two negative PCRs, clearance, or symptom resolution had been documented for recovered Cohort 3 donors.

Sequencing was performed on PBMCs or T cells enriched from blood (not recorded which). This sequence joins TRBV19 and TRBJ2-2; 7 positions agree with TRBD2. This sequence originates from a woman in her 30s who had recovered from COVID-19. CDR3 in amino acids: CASSPGLQNTGELFF. The CDR3 DNA is TGTGCCAGTAGCCCGGGACTACAGAACACCGGGGAGCTGTTTTTT.